The 2 T cell receptor beta chains below were found in one sample sequenced in a study of T cell changes during pregnancy in multiple sclerosis. Sequencing used immunoSEQ multiplex PCR; TCRdb keeps in-frame clones, though not all of them. Among about 80,000 clones listed, roughly nine tenths were seen once. Source: peripheral blood, taken before pregnancy. The receptors derive from a female donor with multiple sclerosis, enrolled in a pregnancy study.

The V gene is TRBV10-3, the J gene TRBJ1-6, with TRBD1 matching 8 bases. CDR1 and CDR2 (germline): ENHRY, SYGVKD. There are 18 residues in the CDR3. V lost 3 bases, J lost 5 bases, and 12 bases stayed unmatched. The CDR3 DNA sequence: TGTGCCATCAGTGACCCTTATATGGCGGGACAGGATAATTCACCCCTCCACTTT. It yields the protein CAISDPYMAGQDNSPLHF.

This clone was counted a few times. This rearrangement joins TRBV28 to TRBJ1-2; tentative D call: TRBD1 (5 bases). The V and J ends lost 5 bases and 7 bases respectively, with 17 bases between them. This CDR3 has 14 amino acids. Germline V gene data show CDR1 as MDHEN and CDR2 as SYDVKM. The CDR3 nucleotides read TGTGCCAGCAGTCCCCCGGGCAGGGAGGTTGGCTACACCTTC. This codes for CASSPPGREVGYTF.